This T cell receptor beta chain was observed in a study of T cells in localized non-small cell lung cancer (TCRdb year 2020). Some background on the complete study: The study examined T cell repertoires in approximately 240 patients with early-stage NSCLC and compared tumors with uninvolved tumor-adjacent lungs. The mean age of the NSCLC patients was around 67 years, with about 130 men and around 100 women. All 230 or so NSCLC patients in the cohort were treatment-naive and had localized lung tumors that were resected.

At diagnosis, peripheral blood, uninvolved tumor-adjacent lung and tumor were collected and stored as a combination of fresh-frozen and FFPE material. For TCR repertoire profiling, blood samples were analyzed in the form of peripheral blood mononuclear cells. The table lists this clone with a count of one. Its antigen is currently not known. No base qualities exist here, and no much larger clone lies one base off it. What the study reported, not specific to this receptor: Uninvolved tumor-adjacent lung showed the highest T cell clonality, higher than tumor, which suggests more focused antigenic responses in the uninvolved tumor-adjacent lung. A median of roughly 60 of the top 100 tumor clones turned up in the paired uninvolved adjacent lung, and about 28 of those clones also ranked among the top 100 of that same adjacent lung. Since the design was exploratory, TCR variables were selected using unadjusted p-values with no false-discovery rate correction. Longer overall survival was associated with higher T cell density in blood, whereas shorter survival was associated with higher clonality in adjacent lung. Because multi-region sequencing of the tumors was not done, intratumor heterogeneity could not be ruled out.

The immunoSEQ Assay was used to sequence TCR beta CDR3 regions from DNA. The authors processed their data as follows. To compute T cell density, TCR beta template counts were normalized to usable DNA, which was estimated by amplifying housekeeping genes. Richness was estimated with the preseqR package, extrapolating to 400,000 templates for PBMC samples and 120,000 templates for tissue samples. Clonality was calculated as one minus Pielou's evenness. Differential abundance testing on productive amino-acid clonotypes, with a minimum total count of 5 and an alpha of 0.1, was used to identify tissue-enriched TCRs. The Jaccard Index and the Morisita Overlap Index were used to measure how much the repertoires overlapped between compartments. TCR beta CDR3s were clustered by GLIPH together with public tetramer-defined viral CDR3s, and at least three viral sequences plus V-gene enrichment were required for viral motifs. The source is immuneACCESS, and TCRdb retained only in-frame sequences with V and J called. Part of the clones is not carried over; for the studies checked, unresolved V genes explain less than half of this, and the remainder is unexplained. V, J and clone size derive from that table, while D and trimming were established from the DNA sequence. The sample contains some 10,000 clones, roughly 82% of them found a single time. Of the sample, 20% falls within the top ten clones.

V drops 1 base and J drops 5 bases, leaving 4 bases in between. CDR1 and CDR2 (MDHEN, SYDVKM) derive from the germline V gene. From cysteine to phenylalanine, the CDR3 is 12 amino acids long. Only the CDR3 DNA is retained, 36 bases long and in frame from the first base. The receptor comes from a female donor older than 55 with stage II lung adenocarcinoma. This specimen was peripheral blood mononuclear cells, taken before any cancer treatment. The chain links TRBV28 with TRBJ2-3, with an unclear D gene assignment. The sequenced DNA is TGTGCCAGCAGTTTATTTAGAGATACGCAGTATTTT. Its protein product is CASSLFRDTQYF.